The subject of this entry is one T cell receptor (beta chain). This sample was included in a study of blood T cell repertoires in COVID-19. This CDR3 is 15 amino acids long. Germline V gene lookup returns CDR1 MNHEY and CDR2 SVGAGI. The V end was cut by 2 bases, the J end by 1 base, with 11 bases between. In the authors' workflow: Nucleated cell number was recorded as an estimate derived from reference gene primer amplification. Repertoires were generated with immunoSEQ multiplex PCR, while TCRdb's copy carries only in-frame clones and drops some. D and trimming were read from the DNA, whereas the V and J calls and clone size are those reported in that table. The sample shows roughly 150,000 clones, 80% to 90% of them seen only once.

This clonotype was obtained from a man between 45 and 60 years old who had recovered from COVID-19. This chain joins TRBV6-5 and TRBJ1-1; TRBD1 might be the D (5 bases). The sequenced material came from PBMCs or T cells enriched from blood (not recorded which). The DNA for the CDR3 is TGTGCCAGCAGTTACAGGGGCTTGGGGAACACTGAAGCTTTCTTT. This translates into CASSYRGLGNTEAFF.